These 20 T cell receptor beta chains originate from one sample sequenced in a study of T cells after yellow fever vaccination (dated by TCRdb to the late 2010s). The meaning of the sample's treatment or condition label: live attenuated yellow fever vaccine strain. Libraries were built with 5' RACE. Sequencing was carried out with an Illumina HiSeq 2500. The raw public reads went through TCRdb reprocessing: fastp at Q25, MiXCR clone calling, in-frame beta chains kept. Merged by CDR3 protein, the rows form single entries marked with the most common genes and DNA. This sample gives more than 35,000 distinct CDR3 sequences in total; 6.8% of them show up just once. Together, the top ten hold over 12% of the sample. The sample here was CD8+ T cells not binding an NS4B(214-222) dextramer, sorted from PBMCs, taken 45 days after the yellow fever booster vaccination. Interpreted using the paper, the cell subset or site label stands for: NS4B epitope dextramer-negative CD8 T cells. These receptors were obtained from a man in his thirties or forties who received the YFV17D yellow fever vaccine.

This clonotype was counted at least ten times. The V gene is TRBV24-1, the J gene TRBJ1-5, with D unclear. V lost 5 bases to trimming and J lost 8 bases, with 15 bases between them. CDR1 is KGHDR and CDR2 is SFDVKD in the germline V gene. CDR3 length equals 14 residues. The CDR3 spells CATSGADTKEPQHF. The CDR3 DNA is TGTGCCACCAGTGGGGCCGACACCAAGGAGCCCCAGCATTTT.

This clonotype was counted at least ten times. This chain joins TRBV7-2 and TRBJ1-2, with 9 bases matching TRBD1. The CDR3 runs 14 residues. V trimming: 4 bases; J trimming: 5 bases; junction bases outside the gene matches: 5. In germline, CDR1 is SGHTA, CDR2 FQGNSA. This CDR3 reads CASSSTGGLYGYTF. The CDR3 DNA follows: TGTGCCAGCAGCTCCACAGGGGGCCTGTATGGCTACACCTTC.

The sample holds many counts of this clonotype. The rearrangement uses TRBV18 and TRBJ2-6; D remains unclear. CDR3 size: 13 residues. The germline gives CDR1 KGHSH, CDR2 LQKENI. Trimming cost V 0 bases and J 3 bases, with 0 bases left between them. Written as DNA, the CDR3 is TGTGCCAGCTCACCACCTGGGGCCAACGTCCTGACTTTC. Translated, it gives CASSPPGANVLTF.

This clonotype was seen many times. V and J are TRBV12-3 or TRBV12-4 and TRBJ2-1; D unclear. V lost 5 bases and J lost 10, with 12 bases in between. The CDR3 extends over 12 amino acids. The CDR3 DNA follows: TGTGCCAGCAGTATTATAGCTGGCGAGCAGTTCTTC. It encodes CASSIIAGEQFF.

This clonotype showed up many times. DNA for the CDR3: TGTGCCAGCAGTGACACGAGGGCTAGCGGGAGGCCCTCGGACACCGGGGAGCTGTTTTTT. Residues: CASSDTRASGRPSDTGELFF. The chain combines TRBV6-4 with TRBJ2-2; 11 positions match TRBD2. The CDR3 has 20 amino acids. Losses at the gene ends were 2 bases for V and 3 bases for J; bases not matched to a gene: 14. Germline CDR1 MRHNA, CDR2 SNTAGT.

This clonotype showed up many times. The chain is built from TRBV20-1 and TRBJ2-1; D call uncertain. V lost 6 bases, J lost 1 base, and 10 bases lay in between. Germline V lookup: CDR1 DFQATT, CDR2 SNEGSKA (reference sequence). The CDR3 covers 13 residues. This CDR3 reads CSAVTGSYNEQFF. The CDR3 DNA is TGCAGTGCCGTGACTGGGTCCTACAATGAGCAGTTCTTC.

The chain couples TRBV7-9 to TRBJ2-5; D uncertain. Germline lookup yields CDR1 SEHNR and CDR2 FQNEAQ (reference sequence). CDR3 length: 13 amino acids. V lost 10 bases and J lost 1, with 13 bases in between. The CDR3 sequence is CATLQVSQETQYF. CDR3 coding DNA: TGTGCCACCCTACAAGTATCCCAAGAGACCCAGTACTTC.

In this sample, this clonotype turned up many times. The chain uses TRBV29-1 and TRBJ2-7; the match to TRBD1 covers 7 bases. Germline values: CDR1 SQVTM, CDR2 ANQGSEA. With 4 bases clipped from V and 2 bases from J, the junction kept 5 bases outside the gene matches. The CDR3 is 13 residues long. The CDR3 is CSVGVGTAYEQYF. The DNA for the CDR3 is TGCAGCGTTGGCGTTGGGACAGCCTACGAGCAGTACTTC.

About this clonotype: A single base separates this from a much larger clone, so it may be a read error. This chain joins TRBV7-2 and TRBJ2-5; D gene unclear. The CDR3 length is 12 residues. V was cut by 6 bases and J by 3 bases, with 8 bases left in between. Germline V gene data show CDR1 as SGHTA and CDR2 as FQGNSA. The chain's CDR3 is CASRWIEETQYF. CDR3 nucleotide sequence: TGTGCCAGCAGGTGGATAGAAGAGACCCAGTACTTC.

This clonotype was detected ten times or more. The V and J genes are TRBV10-3 and TRBJ1-1; TRBD1 might be the D (6 bases). The CDR3 length is 14 residues. CDR1 and CDR2 (germline): ENHRY, SYGVKD. Between the trimmed V and J ends, which lost 10 bases and 2 bases, there was a span of 17 bases. The CDR3 nucleotides are TGTGCCACGTCCCCGGACAGCGATAACACTGAAGCTTTCTTT. It encodes CATSPDSDNTEAFF.

This clonotype has a count of ten or more. The gene calls are TRBV6-2 or TRBV6-3 and TRBJ2-1; D call uncertain. V lost 2 bases and J lost 9, with 8 bases in between. This CDR3 has 12 amino acids. Germline V gene lookup returns CDR1 MNHEY and CDR2 SVGEGT. This chain's CDR3 is CASSYVGVEQFF. In DNA form, the CDR3 reads TGTGCCAGCAGTTACGTCGGAGTTGAGCAGTTCTTC.

This rearrangement joins TRBV29-1 to TRBJ1-1; D is perhaps TRBD1 (5 bases). Germline CDR1 reads SQVTM; CDR2 reads ANQGSEA. This CDR3 spans 12 amino acids. V gave up 6 bases and J gave up 1 base, with 9 bases separating them. The CDR3 region is CSVSQGNTEAFF. The CDR3 DNA is TGCAGCGTATCTCAGGGGAACACTGAAGCTTTCTTT.

At least ten counts were recorded for this clonotype. The J gene is TRBJ2-1, the V gene TRBV7-6, with D unclear. This CDR3 is 15 amino acids long. The ends were cut back, 3 bases at V and 0 bases at J, with 9 bases in the middle. CDR1 is SGHVS, CDR2 FNYEAQ, per germline. The CDR3 nucleotides are TGTGCCAGCAGCTTGCTTGGAAGCTCCTACAATGAGCAGTTCTTC. Translation gives CASSLLGSSYNEQFF.

V is TRBV27 and J is TRBJ2-3, with 14 bases aligning to TRBD2. The junction had 4 bases not matched to a gene; V was cut back by 6 bases and J by 2 bases. The CDR3 runs to 16 residues. CDR1 and CDR2 (germline): MNHEY, SMNVEV (reference sequence). Written as DNA, the CDR3 is TGTGCCAGCAGGGGACTAGCGGGAGTGGACACAGATACGCAGTATTTT. Translating gives CASRGLAGVDTDTQYF.

This clonotype was seen a few times. The chain uses TRBV6-5 and TRBJ2-7; D not certain. Between the trimmed V and J ends, which lost 0 bases and 5 bases, there was a span of 11 bases. This CDR3 comprises 14 residues. Germline V gene sequence: CDR1 MNHEY, CDR2 SVGAGI. CDR3 residues: CASSYSEQTDEQYF. The CDR3, as DNA: TGTGCCAGCAGTTACTCGGAACAAACCGACGAGCAGTACTTC.

J is TRBJ2-7 and V is TRBV7-9; TRBD1 aligns across 7 bases. The CDR3 is 12 amino acids. The trim removed 5 bases at V and 6 bases at J, leaving 4 bases unmatched. Germline V gives CDR1 SEHNR, CDR2 FQNEAQ (reference sequence). The CDR3 region has the DNA TGTGCCAGCAGCCGGGGACAGCTCGAGCAGTACTTC. Translated, it gives CASSRGQLEQYF.

This clonotype was seen repeatedly, ten times or more. The chain is built from TRBV27 and TRBJ1-2; D gene unclear. Germline lookup yields CDR1 MNHEY and CDR2 SMNVEV (reference sequence). The CDR3 covers 15 residues. V was shortened by 5 bases and J by 3 bases, with 16 bases between the two germline ends. As DNA, the CDR3 is TGTGCCAGCAGTCCCCTGGCAGGCGAACACTATGGCTACACCTTC. It specifies CASSPLAGEHYGYTF.

The gene calls are TRBV7-9 and TRBJ2-5; D call uncertain. The CDR3 runs to 16 residues. V was cut by 0 bases and J by 2 bases, with 13 bases left in between. CDR1 and CDR2 (germline): SEHNR, FQNEAQ (reference sequence). The CDR3 reads CASSLAAMGRQETQYF. CDR3 DNA sequence: TGTGCCAGCAGCTTAGCGGCCATGGGCCGACAAGAGACCCAGTACTTC.

Many counts were recorded for this clonotype. The rearrangement joins TRBV27 to TRBJ2-5, with 7 bases matching TRBD1. The V gene's germline CDR1 is MNHEY and CDR2 SMNVEV (reference sequence). The CDR3 spans 14 residues. V lost 5 bases and J lost 5; bases outside the gene matches: 8. The CDR3 DNA reads as TGTGCCAGCAGTCCAGCAGGGGGTGACGAGACCCAGTACTTC. Translating gives CASSPAGGDETQYF.

The chain joins TRBV11-2 to TRBJ2-7, with a tentative D call TRBD2 (6 bases). Between the trimmed V and J ends, which lost 4 bases and 7 bases, there was a span of 23 bases. This CDR3 contains 16 residues. Germline values: CDR1 SGHAT, CDR2 FQNNGV. In nucleotides, the CDR3 is TGTGCCAGCAGCTACCCTGGCGGGACGGGTTTGGGAGAGCAGTACTTC. This encodes CASSYPGGTGLGEQYF.